What follows is one T cell receptor beta chain and its context. The clone's antigen remains unknown. One base away there is no much larger clone; base qualities are not given. Library method: PCR. The instrument was an Illumina HiSeq 2500. Molecular barcoding was employed in the preparation of TCR libraries, with unique molecular identifiers being used to normalize TCRbeta repertoire quantification. The public reads were reprocessed in TCRdb via fastp at Q25 and MiXCR, keeping in-frame beta chains. One record per CDR3 amino acid sequence lists the most common genes and DNA. The sample table holds around 380,000 distinct CDR3 sequences, of which under 13% were seen once. 4.5% to 6% of the sample is taken by the ten largest. This entry comes from a study of T-cell reconstitution after alpha-beta-depleted transplantation in children listed by TCRdb under 2016. For the study in its entirety: Using TCR repertoire profiling, the study followed T-cell immune reconstitution in a quantitative way in children after TCRalphabeta/CD19-depleted allogeneic hematopoietic cell transplantation.

This specimen was PBMCs from the stem cell graft donor, taken from the stem cell graft. This clonotype originated in a human donor who donated a stem cell graft to a child with acute myeloid leukemia.

The CDR3 reads as follows: CASSPRGPSSYNEQFF. The base sequence is TGTGCCAGCAGTCCACGAGGGCCGAGCTCCTACAATGAGCAGTTCTTC. The chain couples TRBV7-9 to TRBJ2-1; a tentative D call is TRBD2 (5 bases match). The germline V gene encodes CDR1 SEHNR and CDR2 FQNEAQ (reference sequence). Taken from cysteine to phenylalanine, the CDR3 has 16 residues. This entry keeps only the CDR3 DNA: 48 bases, framed from base 1. V lost 6 bases and J lost 0 bases; the stretch between them is 15 bases long.